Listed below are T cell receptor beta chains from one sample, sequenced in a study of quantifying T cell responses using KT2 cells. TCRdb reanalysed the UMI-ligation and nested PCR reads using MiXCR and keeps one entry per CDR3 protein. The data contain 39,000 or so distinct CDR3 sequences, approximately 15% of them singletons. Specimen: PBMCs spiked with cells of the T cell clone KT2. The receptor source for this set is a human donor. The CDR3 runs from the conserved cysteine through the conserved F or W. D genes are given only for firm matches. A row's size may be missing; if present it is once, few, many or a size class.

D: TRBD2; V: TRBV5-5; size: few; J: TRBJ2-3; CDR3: CASRSMGGLNTDTQYF; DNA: TGTGCCAGCAGATCAATGGGAGGGCTAAACACAGATACGCAGTATTTT
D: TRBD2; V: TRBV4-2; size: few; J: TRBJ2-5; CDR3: CASSQAKYKLAGEQETQYF; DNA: TGTGCCAGCAGCCAAGCAAAGTACAAATTAGCGGGAGAACAAGAGACCCAGTACTTC
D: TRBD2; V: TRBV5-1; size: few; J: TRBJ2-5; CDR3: CASSGAGDLPETQYF; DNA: TGCGCCAGCAGCGGAGCGGGAGATCTTCCAGAGACCCAGTACTTC
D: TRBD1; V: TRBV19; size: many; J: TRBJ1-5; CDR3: CASSIDTHGGQGHQPQHF; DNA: TGTGCCAGTAGTATAGACACCCACGGAGGACAGGGGCATCAGCCCCAGCATTTT
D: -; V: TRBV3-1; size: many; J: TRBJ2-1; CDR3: CASSQGRGSQFF; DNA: TGTGCCAGCAGCCAAGGAAGGGGTAGTCAGTTCTTC
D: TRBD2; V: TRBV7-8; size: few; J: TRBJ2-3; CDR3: CASSLGRLAGVMSDTQYF; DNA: TGTGCCAGCAGCTTAGGGCGTCTAGCGGGGGTAATGTCAGATACGCAGTATTTT
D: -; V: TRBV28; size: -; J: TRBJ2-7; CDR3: CASSLSASVVNEQYF; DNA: TGTGCCAGCAGTTTATCGGCCTCCGTAGTCAACGAGCAGTACTTC
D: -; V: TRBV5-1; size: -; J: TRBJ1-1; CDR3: CASSPGPNTEAFF; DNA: TGCGCCAGCAGCCCTGGCCCGAACACTGAAGCTTTCTTT
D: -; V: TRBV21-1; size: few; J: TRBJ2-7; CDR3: CASSKGRERYYEQYF; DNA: TGTGCCAGCAGCAAAGGTCGGGAGAGATACTACGAGCAGTACTTC
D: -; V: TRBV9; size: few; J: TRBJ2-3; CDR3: CASSVGTTFTDTQYF; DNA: TGTGCCAGCAGCGTAGGGACTACCTTCACAGATACGCAGTATTTT
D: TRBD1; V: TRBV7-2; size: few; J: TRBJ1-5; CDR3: CASSLHQTGLAEPQHF; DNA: TGTGCCAGCAGCCTACATCAGACAGGGCTTGCAGAGCCCCAGCATTTT
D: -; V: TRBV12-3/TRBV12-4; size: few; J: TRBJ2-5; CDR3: CASSRREARETQYF; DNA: TGTGCCAGCAGCCGCCGTGAGGCCCGGGAGACCCAGTACTTC
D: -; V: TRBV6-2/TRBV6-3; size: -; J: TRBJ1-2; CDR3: CASSYGQGSNYGYTF; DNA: TGTGCCAGCAGTTACGGGCAGGGAAGTAACTATGGCTACACCTTC
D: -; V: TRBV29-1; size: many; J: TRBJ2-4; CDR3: CSVLSRQTKNIQYF; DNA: TGCAGCGTCCTCTCCCGACAGACCAAAAACATTCAGTACTTC
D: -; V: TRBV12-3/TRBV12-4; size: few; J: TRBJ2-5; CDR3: CASSLRTGLETQYF; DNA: TGTGCCAGCAGTTTGAGAACAGGGTTAGAGACCCAGTACTTC
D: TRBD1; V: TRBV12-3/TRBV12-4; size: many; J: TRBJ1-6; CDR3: CASSLRTGGNSPLHF; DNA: TGTGCCAGCAGTTTAAGGACAGGGGGCAATTCACCCCTCCACTTT
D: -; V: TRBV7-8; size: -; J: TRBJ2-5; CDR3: CASSLMGLYQETQYF; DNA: TGTGCCAGCAGCTTAATGGGGCTGTACCAAGAGACCCAGTACTTC
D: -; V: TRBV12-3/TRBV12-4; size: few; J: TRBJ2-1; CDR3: CASSLGEYREQFF; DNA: TGTGCCAGCAGTTTAGGGGAATACCGAGAGCAGTTCTTC
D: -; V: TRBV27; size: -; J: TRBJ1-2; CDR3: CASRDAYGYTF; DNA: TGTGCCAGCAGGGACGCCTATGGCTACACCTTC
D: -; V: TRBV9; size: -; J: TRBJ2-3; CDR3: CASSAPPRDSLIGTDTQYF; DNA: TGTGCCAGCAGCGCCCCCCCCCGGGACTCCCTAATCGGCACAGATACGCAGTATTTT
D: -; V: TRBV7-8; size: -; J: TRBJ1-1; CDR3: CASSRRAEENTEAFF; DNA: TGTGCCAGCAGCAGACGGGCGGAGGAGAACACTGAAGCTTTCTTT
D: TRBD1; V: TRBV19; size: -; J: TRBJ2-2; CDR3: CASSIRPRGLYTGELFF; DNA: TGTGCCAGTAGTATTCGGCCCAGGGGGCTATACACCGGGGAGCTGTTTTTT
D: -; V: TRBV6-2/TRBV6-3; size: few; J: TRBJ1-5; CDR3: CASSYSAGNQPQHF; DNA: TGTGCCAGCAGTTATTCAGCAGGCAATCAGCCCCAGCATTTT
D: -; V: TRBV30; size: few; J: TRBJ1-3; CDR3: CAWSAIRGASDGNTIYF; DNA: TGTGCCTGGAGTGCCATTAGGGGGGCTTCGGACGGAAACACCATATATTTT
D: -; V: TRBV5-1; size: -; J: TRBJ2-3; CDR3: CASSLGHRDTDTQYF; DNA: TGCGCCAGCAGCCTCGGACACAGGGACACAGATACGCAGTATTTT
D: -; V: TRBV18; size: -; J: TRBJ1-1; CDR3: CASSRQREDTEAFF; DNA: TGTGCCAGCTCACGGCAGAGGGAGGACACTGAAGCTTTCTTT
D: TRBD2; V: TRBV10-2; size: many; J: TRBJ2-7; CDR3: CASGVGLAGYEQYF; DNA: TGCGCCAGCGGTGTCGGACTAGCGGGCTACGAGCAGTACTTC
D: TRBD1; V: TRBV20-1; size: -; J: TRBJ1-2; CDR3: CSARDPTGGLYGYNF; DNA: TGCAGTGCTAGAGATCCCACAGGGGGCCTCTATGGCTACAACTTC
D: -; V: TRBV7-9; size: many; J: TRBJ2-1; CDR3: CASSLGGRAFDEQFF; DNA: TGTGCCAGCAGCTTAGGTGGCAGGGCGTTCGATGAGCAGTTCTTC
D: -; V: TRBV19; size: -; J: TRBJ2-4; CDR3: CASRPGPGNIQYF; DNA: TGTGCCAGTAGACCGGGGCCCGGAAACATTCAGTACTTC
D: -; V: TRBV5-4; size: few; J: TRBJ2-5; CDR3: CASSLVLRTYRGATQYF; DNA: TGTGCCAGCAGCTTGGTATTGAGGACGTACAGAGGGGCGACCCAGTACTTC
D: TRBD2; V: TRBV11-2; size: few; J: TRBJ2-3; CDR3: CASSLLAGGGDTQYF; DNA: TGTGCCAGCAGCTTACTAGCGGGAGGGGGAGATACGCAGTATTTT
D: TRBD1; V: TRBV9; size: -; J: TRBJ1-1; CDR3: CASRPGTENTEAFF; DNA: TGTGCCAGCAGGCCCGGGACAGAGAACACTGAAGCTTTCTTT
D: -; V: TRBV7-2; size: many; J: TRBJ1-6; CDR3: CASSLVQGGSPLHF; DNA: TGTGCCAGCAGCTTAGTCCAGGGAGGGTCACCCCTCCACTTT
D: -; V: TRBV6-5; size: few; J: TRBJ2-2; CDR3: CASSSRGELFF; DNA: TGTGCCAGCAGTTCCCGCGGGGAGCTGTTTTTT
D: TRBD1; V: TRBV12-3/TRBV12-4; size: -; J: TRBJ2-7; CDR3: CASSQDRAVYEQYF; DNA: TGTGCCAGCAGCCAGGACAGGGCGGTCTACGAGCAGTACTTC
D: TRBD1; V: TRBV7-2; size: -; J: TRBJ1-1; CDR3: CASSPTGTGKTEAFF; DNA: TGTGCCAGCAGCCCAACCGGGACAGGTAAAACTGAAGCTTTCTTT
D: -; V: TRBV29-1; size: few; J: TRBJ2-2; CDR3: CSVEGGGGELFF; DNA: TGCAGCGTTGAAGGGGGAGGCGGGGAGCTGTTTTTT
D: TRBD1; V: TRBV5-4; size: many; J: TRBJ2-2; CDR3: CASSLARDRIYTGELFF; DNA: TGTGCCAGCAGCTTGGCCCGGGACAGGATTTACACCGGGGAGCTGTTTTTT
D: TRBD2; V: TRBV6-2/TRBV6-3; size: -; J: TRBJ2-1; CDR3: CASSPGTSGTYEQFF; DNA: TGTGCCAGCAGTCCCGGGACTAGCGGGACTTATGAGCAGTTCTTC
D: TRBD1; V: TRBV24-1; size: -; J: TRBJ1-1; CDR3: CATSDSDPGTGWMNTEAFF; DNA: TGTGCCACCAGTGATTCAGACCCGGGGACAGGGTGGATGAACACTGAAGCTTTCTTT
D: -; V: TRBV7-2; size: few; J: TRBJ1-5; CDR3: CASSLAALRPQHF; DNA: TGTGCCAGCAGCTTAGCTGCTCTGCGGCCCCAGCATTTT
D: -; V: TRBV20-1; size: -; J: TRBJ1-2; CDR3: CSATSLSYGYTF; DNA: TGCAGTGCCACGTCGCTTAGCTATGGCTACACCTTC
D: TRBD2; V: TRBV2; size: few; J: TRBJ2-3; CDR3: CASSTSADTQYF; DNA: TGTGCCAGCTCGACTAGCGCAGATACGCAGTATTTT
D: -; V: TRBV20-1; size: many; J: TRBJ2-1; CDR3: CSAGYGIVPFSYNEQFF; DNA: TGCAGTGCGGGGTACGGGATCGTACCCTTCTCCTACAATGAGCAGTTCTTC
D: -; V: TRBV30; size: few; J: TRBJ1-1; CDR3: CAWRPTEWATEAFF; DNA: TGTGCCTGGAGGCCCACCGAATGGGCCACTGAAGCTTTCTTT
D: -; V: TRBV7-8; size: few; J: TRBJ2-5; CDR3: CASTESGDWRETQYF; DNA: TGTGCCAGCACCGAGTCCGGGGACTGGAGGGAGACCCAGTACTTC
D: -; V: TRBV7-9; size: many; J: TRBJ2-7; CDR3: CASSPLPDSYEQYF; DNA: TGTGCCAGCAGCCCCCTACCAGATTCCTACGAGCAGTACTTC
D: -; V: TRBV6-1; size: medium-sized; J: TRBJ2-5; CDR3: CASSRVGTWQETQYF; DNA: TGTGCCAGCAGCCGGGTCGGGACGTGGCAAGAGACCCAGTACTTC
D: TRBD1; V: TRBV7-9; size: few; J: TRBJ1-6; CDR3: CASSSLQGKAGSPLHF; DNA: TGTGCCAGCAGCTCGCTACAGGGGAAGGCAGGATCACCCCTCCACTTT
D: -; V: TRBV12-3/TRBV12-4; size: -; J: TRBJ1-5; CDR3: CASSPQAAIPNQPQHF; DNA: TGTGCCAGCAGCCCCCAGGCCGCGATCCCCAATCAGCCCCAGCATTTT
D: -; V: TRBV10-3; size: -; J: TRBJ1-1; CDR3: CAISPREGLNTEAFF; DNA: TGTGCCATCAGTCCGAGGGAGGGATTGAACACTGAAGCTTTCTTT
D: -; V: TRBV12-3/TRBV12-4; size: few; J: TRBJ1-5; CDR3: CASSPTRHQPQHF; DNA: TGTGCCAGCAGCCCCACTCGGCATCAGCCCCAGCATTTT
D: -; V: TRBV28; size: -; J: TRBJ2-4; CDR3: CASSVRQGLLAKNIQYF; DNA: TGTGCCAGCAGTGTAAGACAGGGACTGCTAGCCAAAAACATTCAGTACTTC
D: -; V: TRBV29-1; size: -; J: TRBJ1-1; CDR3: CSVEDSGGNTEAFF; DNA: TGCAGCGTTGAGGATAGTGGGGGGAACACTGAAGCTTTCTTT